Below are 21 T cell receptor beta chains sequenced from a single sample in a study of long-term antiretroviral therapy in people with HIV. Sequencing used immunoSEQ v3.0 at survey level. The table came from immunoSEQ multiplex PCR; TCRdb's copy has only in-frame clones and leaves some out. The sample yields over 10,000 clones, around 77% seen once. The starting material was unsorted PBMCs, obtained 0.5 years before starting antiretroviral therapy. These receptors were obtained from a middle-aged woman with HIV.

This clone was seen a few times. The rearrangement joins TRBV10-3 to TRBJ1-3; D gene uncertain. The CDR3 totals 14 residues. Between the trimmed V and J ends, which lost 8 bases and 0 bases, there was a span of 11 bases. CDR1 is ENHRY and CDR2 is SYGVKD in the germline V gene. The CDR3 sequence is CAIYSGLSGNTIYF. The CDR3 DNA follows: TGTGCCATCTACAGCGGTCTCTCTGGAAACACCATATATTTT.

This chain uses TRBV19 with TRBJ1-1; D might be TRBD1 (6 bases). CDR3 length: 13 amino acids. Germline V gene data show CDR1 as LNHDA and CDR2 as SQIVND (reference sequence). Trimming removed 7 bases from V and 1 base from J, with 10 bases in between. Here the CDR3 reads CASTRTANTEAFF. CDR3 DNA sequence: TGTGCCAGTACCCGGACAGCGAACACTGAAGCTTTCTTT.

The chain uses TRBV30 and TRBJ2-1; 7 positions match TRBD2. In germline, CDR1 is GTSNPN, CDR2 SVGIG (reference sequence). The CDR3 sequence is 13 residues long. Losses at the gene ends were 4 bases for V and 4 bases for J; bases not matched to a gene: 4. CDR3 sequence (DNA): TGTGCCTGGAACCCTAGCGGTTACAATGAGCAGTTCTTC. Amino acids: CAWNPSGYNEQFF.

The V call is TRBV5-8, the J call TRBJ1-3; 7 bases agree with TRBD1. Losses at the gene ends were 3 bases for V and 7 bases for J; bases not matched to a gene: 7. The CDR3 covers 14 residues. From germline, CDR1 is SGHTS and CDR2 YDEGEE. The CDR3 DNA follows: TGTGCCAGCAGCTGGGGACAGTTGGTGAACACCATATATTTT. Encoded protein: CASSWGQLVNTIYF.

CDR3 residues: CAISPGQQETQYF. In DNA form, the CDR3 reads TGTGCCATCAGTCCGGGACAACAAGAGACCCAGTACTTC. V gene TRBV10-3 combines with J gene TRBJ2-5; D is perhaps TRBD1 (6 bases). V gave up 5 bases and J gave up 2 bases, with 9 bases separating them. Germline lookup yields CDR1 ENHRY and CDR2 SYGVKD. This CDR3 comprises 13 residues.

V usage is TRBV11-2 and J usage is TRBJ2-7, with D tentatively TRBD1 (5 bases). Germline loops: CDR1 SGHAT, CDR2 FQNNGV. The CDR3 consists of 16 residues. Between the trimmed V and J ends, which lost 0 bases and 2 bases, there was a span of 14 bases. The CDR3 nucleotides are TGTGCCAGCAGCTTAGATCCAGGCGACAGTGCCTACGAGCAGTACTTC. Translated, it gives CASSLDPGDSAYEQYF.

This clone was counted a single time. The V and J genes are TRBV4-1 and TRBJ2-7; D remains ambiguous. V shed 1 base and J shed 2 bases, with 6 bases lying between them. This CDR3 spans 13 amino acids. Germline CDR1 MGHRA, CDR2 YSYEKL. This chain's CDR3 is CASSQALTYEQYF. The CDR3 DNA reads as TGCGCCAGCAGCCAAGCGCTTACCTACGAGCAGTACTTC.

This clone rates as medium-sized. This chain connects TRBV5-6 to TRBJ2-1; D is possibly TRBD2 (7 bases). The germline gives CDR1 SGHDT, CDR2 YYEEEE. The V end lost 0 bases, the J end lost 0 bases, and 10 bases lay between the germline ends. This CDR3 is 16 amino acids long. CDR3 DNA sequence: TGTGCCAGCAGCTTGGAAGGGGGGGACTCCTACAATGAGCAGTTCTTC. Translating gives CASSLEGGDSYNEQFF.

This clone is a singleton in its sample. The CDR3: CASSIKSSNQPQHF. DNA for the CDR3: TGTGCCAGTAGTATAAAATCAAGCAATCAGCCCCAGCATTTT. The rearrangement uses TRBV19 and TRBJ1-5; D call uncertain. This CDR3 contains 14 residues. Trimming cost V 2 bases and J 1 base, with 6 bases left between them. CDR1 and CDR2 (germline): LNHDA, SQIVND (reference sequence).

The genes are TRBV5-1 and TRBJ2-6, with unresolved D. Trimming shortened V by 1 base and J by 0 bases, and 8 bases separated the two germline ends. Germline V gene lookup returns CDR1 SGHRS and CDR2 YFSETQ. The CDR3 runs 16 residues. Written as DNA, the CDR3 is TGCGCCAGCAGCTTGATGACTCGCTCTGGGGCCAACGTCCTGACTTTC. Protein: CASSLMTRSGANVLTF.

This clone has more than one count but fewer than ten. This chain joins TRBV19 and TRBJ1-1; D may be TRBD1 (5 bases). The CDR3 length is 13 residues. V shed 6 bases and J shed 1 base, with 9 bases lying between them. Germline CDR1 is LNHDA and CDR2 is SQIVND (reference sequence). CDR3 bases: TGTGCCAGTAGCCTGACAGAGAACACTGAAGCTTTCTTT. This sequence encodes CASSLTENTEAFF.

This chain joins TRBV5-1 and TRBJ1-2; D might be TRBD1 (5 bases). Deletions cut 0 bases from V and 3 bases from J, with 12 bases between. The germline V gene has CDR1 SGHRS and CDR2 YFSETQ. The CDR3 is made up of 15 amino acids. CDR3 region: CASSLAQSGDYGYTF. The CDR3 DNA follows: TGCGCCAGCAGCTTGGCACAGTCGGGGGACTATGGCTACACCTTC. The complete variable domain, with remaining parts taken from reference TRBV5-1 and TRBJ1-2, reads KAGVTQTPRYLIKTRGQQVTLSCSPISGHRSVSWYQQTPGQGLQFLFEYFSETQRNKGNFPGRFSGRQFSNSRSEMNVSTLELGDSALYLCASSLAQSGDYGYTFGSGTRLTVV.

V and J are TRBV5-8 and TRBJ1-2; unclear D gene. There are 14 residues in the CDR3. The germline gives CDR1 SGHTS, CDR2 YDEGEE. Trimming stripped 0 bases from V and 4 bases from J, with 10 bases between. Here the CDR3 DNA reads TGTGCCAGCAGCTTGGTCGTAGAGGGCTATGGCTACACCTTC. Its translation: CASSLVVEGYGYTF.

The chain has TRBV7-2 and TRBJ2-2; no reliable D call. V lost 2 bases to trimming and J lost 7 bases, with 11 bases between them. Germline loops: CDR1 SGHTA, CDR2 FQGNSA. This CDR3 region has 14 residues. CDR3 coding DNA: TGTGCCAGCAGCTTAAGATCTACCGTCGGGGAGCTGTTTTTT. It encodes CASSLRSTVGELFF.

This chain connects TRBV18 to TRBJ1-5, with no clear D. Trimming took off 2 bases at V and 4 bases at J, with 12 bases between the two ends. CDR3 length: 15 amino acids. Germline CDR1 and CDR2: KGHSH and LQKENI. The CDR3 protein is CASSPGIVENQPQHF. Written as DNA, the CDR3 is TGTGCCAGCTCACCAGGTATTGTGGAGAATCAGCCCCAGCATTTT. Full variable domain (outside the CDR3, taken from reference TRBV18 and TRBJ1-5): NAGVMQNPRHLVRRRGQEARLRCSPMKGHSHVYWYRQLPEEGLKFMVYLQKENIIDESGMPKERFSAEFPKEGPSILRIQQVVRGDSAAYFCASSPGIVENQPQHFGDGTRLSIL.

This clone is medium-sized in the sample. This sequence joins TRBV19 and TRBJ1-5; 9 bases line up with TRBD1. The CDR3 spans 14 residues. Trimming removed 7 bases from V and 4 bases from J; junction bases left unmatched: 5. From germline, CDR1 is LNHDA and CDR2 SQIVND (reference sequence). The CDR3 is CASTADRGNQPQHF. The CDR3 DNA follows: TGTGCCAGTACCGCCGACAGGGGGAATCAGCCCCAGCATTTT.

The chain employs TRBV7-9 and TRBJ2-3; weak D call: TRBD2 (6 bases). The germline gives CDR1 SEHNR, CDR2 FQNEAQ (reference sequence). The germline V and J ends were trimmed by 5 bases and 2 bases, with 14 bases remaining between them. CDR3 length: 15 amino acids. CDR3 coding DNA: TGTGCCAGCAGCGGCAGCTGGGGGGTCACAGATACGCAGTATTTT. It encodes CASSGSWGVTDTQYF.

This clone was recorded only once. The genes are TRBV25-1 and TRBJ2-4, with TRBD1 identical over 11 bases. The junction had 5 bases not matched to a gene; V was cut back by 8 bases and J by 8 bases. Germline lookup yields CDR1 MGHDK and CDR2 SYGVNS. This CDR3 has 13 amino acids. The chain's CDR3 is CASRGQGVDIQYF. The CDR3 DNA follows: TGTGCCAGCCGGGGACAGGGGGTCGACATTCAGTACTTC.

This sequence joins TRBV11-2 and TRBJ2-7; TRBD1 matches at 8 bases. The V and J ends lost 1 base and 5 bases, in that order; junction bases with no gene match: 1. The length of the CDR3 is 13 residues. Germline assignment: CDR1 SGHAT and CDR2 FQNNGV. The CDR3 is CASSLAGGNEQYF. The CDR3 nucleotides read TGTGCCAGCAGCTTAGCAGGGGGCAACGAGCAGTACTTC. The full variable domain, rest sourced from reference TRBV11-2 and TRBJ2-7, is EAGVAQSPRYKIIEKRQSVAFWCNPISGHATLYWYQQILGQGPKLLIQFQNNGVVDDSQLPKDRFSAERLKGVDSTLKIQPAKLEDSAVYLCASSLAGGNEQYFGPGTRLTVT.

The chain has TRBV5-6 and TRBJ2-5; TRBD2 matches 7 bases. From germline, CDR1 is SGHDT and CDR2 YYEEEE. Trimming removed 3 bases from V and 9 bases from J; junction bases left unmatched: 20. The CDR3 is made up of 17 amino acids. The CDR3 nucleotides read TGTGCCAGCAGCTCGTTTGGAGGGGCGGGGGTGCCGATGGCCCAGTACTTC. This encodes CASSSFGGAGVPMAQYF.

CDR3 loop: CASSAGQGTDTQYF. CDR3 nucleotide sequence: TGTGCCAGCAGTGCAGGACAGGGCACAGATACGCAGTATTTT. The chain recombines TRBV2 with TRBJ2-3; 7 nucleotides line up with TRBD1. The CDR3 extends over 14 amino acids. V lost 4 bases and J lost 1; bases outside the gene matches: 2. Germline V gene sequence: CDR1 SNHLY, CDR2 FYNNEI.